This T cell receptor (beta chain) was profiled in a study of CD8 T cells in Susac syndrome. On this clonotype: Its antigen is unknown.

J gave up 9 bases and V 4 bases, and 20 bases lay outside the gene matches. Germline loops: CDR1 GTSNPN, CDR2 SVGIG (reference sequence). This CDR3 is 16 amino acids long. Study-level points and caveats: In its TCR sequencing and HLA analysis, the study acknowledged that the number of individuals was relatively small.

Random-hexamer reverse transcription was applied to about 0.5 to 1 ug RNA. It was immunoSEQ multiplex PCR that amplified TCR beta CDR3 across 54 Vbeta and 13 Jbeta. One entry per CDR3 protein results from TCRdb running MiXCR on the immunoSEQ multiplex PCR reads. The sample includes 330,000 or so distinct CDR3 sequences, about 89% of them seen just once. CD8+ and CD4+ T cells from blood underwent TCR beta sequencing. The multiple sclerosis controls were treatment-naive patients affected by stable or active relapsing-remitting disease. The chain is built from TRBV30 and TRBJ2-5; 7 bases align to TRBD2. Sequences were obtained from CD8+ T cells from PBMCs. The origin of this receptor is a human donor with multiple sclerosis. CDR3 sequence: CAWTGDVGRLTGAQYF. CDR3 DNA sequence: TGTGCCTGGACTGGGGACGTCGGGAGGCTCACTGGGGCCCAGTACTTC. Looking up the rest from reference TRBV30 and TRBJ2-5 gives the full variable domain: SQTIHQWPATLVQPVGSPLSLECTVEGTSNPNLYWYRQAAGRGLQLLFYSVGIGQISSEVPQNLSASRPQDRQFILSSKKLLLSDSGFYLCAWTGDVGRLTGAQYFGPGTRLLVL.